Presented here are 21 T cell receptor beta chains from one specimen sequenced in a study of TIL therapy for anti-PD-1-resistant metastatic lung cancer. Noted time point: pre-treatment sample, taken before nivolumab and TIL therapy. This was the immunoSEQ v3 assay. TCRdb's copy holds only in-frame clones and misses some; the assay was immunoSEQ multiplex PCR. This table holds approximately 45,000 clones, approximately 79% found once. Sample: blood, taken at baseline. These TCRs come from a man aged 70-80 years with non-small cell lung cancer.

This rearrangement joins TRBV9 to TRBJ1-3, with D unresolved. The germline V gene has CDR1 SGDLS and CDR2 YYNGEE. Trimming stripped 0 bases from V and 0 bases from J, with 10 bases between. This CDR3 has 16 amino acids. The CDR3 protein is CASSVAEMGSGNTIYF. The CDR3 DNA reads TGTGCCAGCAGCGTAGCTGAGATGGGCTCTGGAAACACCATATATTTT.

J is TRBJ1-2 and V is TRBV27; possible D gene TRBD1, 6 bases. CDR3 length equals 15 residues. V dropped 2 bases and J dropped 0 bases, with 10 bases sitting between them. Germline loops: CDR1 MNHEY, CDR2 SMNVEV (reference sequence). DNA of the CDR3: TGTGCCAGCAGTTTAGCGGGACAAACTAACTATGGCTACACCTTC. Translation gives CASSLAGQTNYGYTF.

The rearrangement joins TRBV5-1 to TRBJ2-7; 9 bases align to TRBD1. Germline V lookup: CDR1 SGHRS, CDR2 YFSETQ. After removal of 1 base from V and 7 bases from J, the junction contained 6 bases not matched to a gene. This CDR3 is 14 amino acids long. CDR3 nucleotides: TGCGCCAGCAGCTTGAAACAGGGGGCTAGGGAGCAGTACTTC. It translates to CASSLKQGAREQYF.

This clone was counted a single time. This rearrangement joins TRBV19 to TRBJ2-7; 9 nucleotides align to TRBD1. V was clipped by 3 bases and J by 3 bases; unmatched bases: 12. CDR1 and CDR2 (germline): LNHDA, SQIVND (reference sequence). The CDR3 is made up of 17 amino acids. The CDR3 DNA is TGTGCCAGTAGTATTACCCGGAGAGGACAGGGGAGCTACGAGCAGTACTTC. Its translation: CASSITRRGQGSYEQYF.

The chain links TRBV27 to TRBJ2-3; maybe TRBD2 (6 bases). The V gene's germline CDR1 is MNHEY and CDR2 SMNVEV (reference sequence). The ends were cut back, 6 bases at V and 4 bases at J, with 20 bases in the middle. CDR3 length: 16 residues. The CDR3 loop is CASRGGYGTRADTQYF. The CDR3 DNA is TGTGCCAGCAGGGGGGGTTACGGGACCCGCGCAGATACGCAGTATTTT.

The chain joins TRBV11-3 to TRBJ2-7, with 8 bases fitting TRBD1. Per germline, CDR1 SGHNT and CDR2 YENEEA. This CDR3 is built from 14 residues. V lost 1 base, J lost 6 bases, and 5 bases stayed unmatched. DNA for the CDR3: TGTGCCAGCAGCTTAGGGGAAACAGGGGGCGAGCAGTACTTC. It is translated as CASSLGETGGEQYF. Variable domain in full (rest from reference TRBV11-3 and TRBJ2-7): EAGVVQSPRYKIIEKKQPVAFWCNPISGHNTLYWYLQNLGQGPELLIRYENEEAVDDSQLPKDRFSAERLKGVDSTLKIQPAELGDSAVYLCASSLGETGGEQYFGPGTRLTVT.

Here the CDR3 reads CASSLLYRGQGYTF. DNA for the CDR3: TGTGCCAGCAGTTTATTGTACAGGGGGCAAGGCTACACCTTC. V usage is TRBV28 and J usage is TRBJ1-2, with 9 bases that match TRBD1. Per the germline V gene, CDR1 is MDHEN and CDR2 is SYDVKM. The ends lost 1 base at V and 8 bases at J; junction bases unmatched: 5. The CDR3 length is 14 residues.

This chain connects TRBV19 to TRBJ1-4, with 9 bases identical to TRBD1. V lost 6 bases to trimming and J lost 8 bases; unmatched junction nucleotides: 10. Per the germline V gene, CDR1 is LNHDA and CDR2 is SQIVND (reference sequence). The CDR3 has 15 amino acids. The CDR3 sequence is CASSDLGTGLEKLFF. Written as DNA, the CDR3 is TGTGCCAGTAGCGACCTAGGGACAGGGCTAGAAAAACTGTTTTTT.

The CDR3 DNA is TGTGCCAGCAGTGCGACTAGCGGGAGGGCCGGAGATACGCAGTATTTT. It is translated as CASSATSGRAGDTQYF. The chain links TRBV6-6 to TRBJ2-3, with TRBD2 matching over 14 bases. The CDR3 extends over 16 amino acids. J lost 5 bases, V lost 5 bases, and 6 bases had no gene match. Germline V lookup: CDR1 MNHNY, CDR2 SVGAGI (reference sequence).

V and J are TRBV19 and TRBJ1-4; the D is unclear. V lost 5 bases and J lost 0, with 10 bases in between. Germline assignment: CDR1 LNHDA and CDR2 SQIVND (reference sequence). The CDR3 is made up of 15 amino acids. In DNA form, the CDR3 reads TGTGCCAGTAGTGAAACAGATGCAACTAATGAAAAACTGTTTTTT. This translates into CASSETDATNEKLFF.

This clone was picked up one time. The chain is built from TRBV5-1 and TRBJ1-5, with unresolved D. Trimming took off 0 bases at V and 2 bases at J, with 6 bases between the two ends. This CDR3 has 14 amino acids. Germline V gene lookup returns CDR1 SGHRS and CDR2 YFSETQ. The chain's CDR3 is CASSLGSGNQPQHF. DNA for the CDR3: TGCGCCAGCAGCTTGGGTAGCGGCAATCAGCCCCAGCATTTT.

This chain uses TRBV6-7 with TRBJ2-2; no clear D. TRBV6-7 is flagged as an ORF with uncertain function. This CDR3 is built from 17 residues. V was cut by 4 bases and J by 9 bases, with 24 bases left in between. The CDR3 DNA is TGTGCCAGCAGTTCCGTGGGTCCGGCGACCTTGGCAAGGGAGCTGTTTTTT. Its protein product is CASSSVGPATLARELFF.

Here the CDR3 reads CASSMGVGPQETQYF. CDR3 nucleotide sequence: TGTGCCAGTAGTATGGGAGTGGGGCCACAAGAGACCCAGTACTTC. V gene TRBV19 combines with J gene TRBJ2-5; D possibly matches TRBD1 or TRBD2 (5 bases each). The CDR3 loop spans 15 amino acids. From germline, CDR1 is LNHDA and CDR2 SQIVND (reference sequence). V lost 3 bases, J lost 2 bases, and 13 bases lay in between.

The chain carries TRBV6-4 and TRBJ2-7; 8 nucleotides align to TRBD2. J lost 3 bases, V lost 5 bases, and 9 bases had no gene match. The CDR3 runs 15 residues. The V gene's germline CDR1 is MRHNA and CDR2 SNTAGT. The CDR3 reads CASSPGLGSLYEQYF. Here the CDR3 DNA reads TGTGCCAGCAGTCCGGGACTAGGGTCTCTCTACGAGCAGTACTTC.

The chain couples TRBV11-2 to TRBJ2-7; perhaps TRBD1 as D (5 bases). Trimming stripped 0 bases from V and 2 bases from J, with 11 bases between. There are 15 residues in the CDR3. The germline V gene encodes CDR1 SGHAT and CDR2 FQNNGV. The CDR3 bases are TGTGCCAGCAGCTTAGAGGCAGGGATCGCCTACGAGCAGTACTTC. This codes for CASSLEAGIAYEQYF.

V is TRBV29-1 and J is TRBJ2-1, with TRBD1 matching 11 bases. The CDR3 is 13 amino acids. The germline V gene has CDR1 SQVTM and CDR2 ANQGSEA. With V trimmed by 5 bases and J by 6 bases, 3 bases remained unmatched. The CDR3 loop reads CSVRTGGFNEQFF. In DNA, the CDR3 is TGCAGCGTTAGGACAGGGGGCTTCAATGAGCAGTTCTTC.

The V call is TRBV11-2, the J call TRBJ2-2; D is ambiguous. V lost 2 bases to trimming and J lost 2 bases, with 6 bases between them. The germline V gene encodes CDR1 SGHAT and CDR2 FQNNGV. The CDR3 has 14 amino acids. In DNA form, the CDR3 reads TGTGCCAGCAGCTTATCTACAAACACCGGGGAGCTGTTTTTT. It translates to CASSLSTNTGELFF.

The chain recombines TRBV11-2 with TRBJ2-2; maybe TRBD2 (5 bases). The V and J ends lost 1 base and 9 bases respectively, with 15 bases between them. The CDR3 extends over 15 amino acids. Per the germline V gene, CDR1 is SGHAT and CDR2 is FQNNGV. The CDR3 coding sequence is TGTGCCAGCAGCTTAGCAGCGGTAGTGGCGCGGGAGCTGTTTTTT. It specifies CASSLAAVVARELFF.

V gene TRBV5-1 combines with J gene TRBJ2-5, with D unresolved. Trimming stripped 3 bases from V and 1 base from J, with 4 bases between. The CDR3 runs 12 residues. The germline CDR1 and CDR2 sequences are SGHRS and YFSETQ. CDR3 DNA sequence: TGCGCCAGCAGCTGGACCCAAGAGACCCAGTACTTC. Its protein product is CASSWTQETQYF.

V is TRBV7-3 and J is TRBJ2-3; D call uncertain. The CDR3 sequence is 13 residues long. V dropped 2 bases and J dropped 4 bases, with 7 bases sitting between them. The germline V gene has CDR1 SGHTA and CDR2 FQGTGA. CDR3 sequence reads: CASSLALSDTQYF. DNA of the CDR3: TGTGCCAGCAGCTTAGCGCTCTCAGATACGCAGTATTTT.

V usage is TRBV7-2 and J usage is TRBJ2-3; 7 bases are a match to TRBD2. The CDR3 totals 15 residues. Per germline, CDR1 SGHTA and CDR2 FQGNSA. V was pared by 1 base and J by 11 bases, with 12 bases of the junction left unmatched. CDR3 in DNA: TGTGCCAGCAGCTTAGACAGGAGCCGACCGGGGGGGCAGTATTTT. Its translation: CASSLDRSRPGGQYF. The whole variable domain, remainder taken from reference TRBV7-2 and TRBJ2-3, is GAGVSQSPSNKVTEKGKDVELRCDPISGHTALYWYRQSLGQGLEFLIYFQGNSAPDKSGLPSDRFSAERTGGSVSTLTIQRTQQEDSAVYLCASSLDRSRPGGQYFGPGTRLTVL.